What follows describes a single T cell receptor (beta chain). The data stem from a study of control samples from healthy donors and cancer patients. TCRdb keeps only in-frame clones here, not all; method: immunoSEQ multiplex PCR. The sample consists of approximately 100,000 clones, 90% of them appearing once. Germline V gives CDR1 SGHNT, CDR2 YYREEE (reference sequence). Deletions cut 0 bases from V and 2 bases from J, with 8 bases between. CDR3 size: 14 residues. V is TRBV5-4 and J is TRBJ1-2, with D uncertain. The source is a human donor in good health. The donor label of this sample is uncertain. Material: blood. CDR3 nucleotide sequence: TGTGCCAGCAGCTTGGTCCCCGGAAACTATGGCTACACCTTC. Translated: CASSLVPGNYGYTF.